One sample yielded the 32 T cell receptor beta chains listed below, sequenced in a study of memory CD8 T cells in hepatitis C reinfection. The protocol was immunoSEQ multiplex PCR, while the TCRdb copy is restricted to in-frame clones and leaves out a portion. The table lists 40,000 to 45,000 clones, roughly 90% of them singletons. Time point of the sample: peak reinfection, 3 to 8 weeks after reinfection detection. Sorted cells were sequenced directly ex vivo without any in vitro expansion. Sample: naive CD8+ T cells sorted from blood. The receptor source for this set is a man younger than 35 with hepatitis C virus infection.

The gene calls are TRBV10-2 and TRBJ2-3, with a tentative D call TRBD2 (6 bases). Trimming took off 9 bases at V and 3 bases at J, with 16 bases between the two ends. The CDR3 is 14 amino acids. Looked up from germline, CDR1 is WSHSY and CDR2 is SAAADI. The DNA for the CDR3 is TGCGCCAGTTCCCTCCAGGCGGGAACAGATACGCAGTATTTT. It codes for CASSLQAGTDTQYF.

This sequence joins TRBV6-1 and TRBJ2-7; 9 bases are a match to TRBD2. Germline trimming cut 3 bases from V and 5 bases from J; bases unmatched to any gene: 11. The CDR3 has 16 residues. Germline-derived CDR1 and CDR2 are MNHNS and SASEGT. This CDR3 reads CASSDVGAGGLDEQYF. CDR3 nucleotide sequence: TGTGCCAGCAGTGACGTCGGCGCGGGAGGGCTCGACGAGCAGTACTTC.

This clone was counted only a few times. The rearrangement joins TRBV27 to TRBJ1-1; 10 bases match TRBD1. The CDR3 consists of 12 residues. J gave up 7 bases and V 6 bases, and 2 bases lay outside the gene matches. Germline V CDR1 and CDR2: MNHEY, SMNVEV (reference sequence). The DNA for the CDR3 is TGTGCCAGCAGGGGACAGGGGTATGAAGCTTTCTTT. Amino acids: CASRGQGYEAFF.

V usage is TRBV27 and J usage is TRBJ2-1; 7 bases map to TRBD1. Germline V gives CDR1 MNHEY, CDR2 SMNVEV (reference sequence). V lost 4 bases, J lost 7 bases, and 4 bases stayed unmatched. CDR3 size: 13 residues. The CDR3 loop reads CASSSLQGNEQFF. The CDR3 nucleotides are TGTGCCAGCAGTTCGCTACAGGGGAATGAGCAGTTCTTC.

The V gene is TRBV27, the J gene TRBJ2-3; 9 positions match TRBD1. Germline V gene data show CDR1 as MNHEY and CDR2 as SMNVEV (reference sequence). J was trimmed by 6 bases and V by 4 bases; bases with no gene match: 5. The CDR3 length is 14 residues. The CDR3 DNA is TGTGCCAGCAGTTCCCGACAGGGGGAGGATACGCAGTATTTT. Amino acids: CASSSRQGEDTQYF.

The CDR3 region is CASGQGARNEQFF. In DNA, the CDR3 is TGTGCCAGCGGACAGGGGGCTAGAAATGAGCAGTTCTTC. The chain carries TRBV6-6 and TRBJ2-1, with TRBD1 identical over 11 bases. V was pared by 8 bases and J by 7 bases, with 4 bases of the junction left unmatched. Germline CDR1 and CDR2: MNHNY and SVGAGI (reference sequence). The CDR3 extends over 13 amino acids.

This chain links TRBV19 with TRBJ2-7; possible D gene TRBD1, 5 bases. Germline CDR1 is LNHDA and CDR2 is SQIVND (reference sequence). V dropped 6 bases and J dropped 2 bases, with 11 bases sitting between them. The CDR3 contains 13 residues. The CDR3 nucleotides are TGTGCCAGTAGGGAACAGGAAACCTACGAGCAGTACTTC. The encoded protein is CASREQETYEQYF.

The V call is TRBV6-6, the J call TRBJ1-1; TRBD1 might be the D (5 bases). This CDR3 is 14 amino acids long. V was clipped by 6 bases and J by 4 bases, with 15 bases between them. Germline lookup yields CDR1 MNHNY and CDR2 SVGAGI (reference sequence). CDR3 sequence reads: CASSPAGQGTEAFF. CDR3 coding DNA: TGTGCCAGCAGCCCAGCAGGGCAGGGCACTGAAGCTTTCTTT.

The gene calls are TRBV2 and TRBJ2-5; no firm D call. This CDR3 comprises 11 residues. Germline assignment: CDR1 SNHLY and CDR2 FYNNEI. V lost 2 bases, J lost 5 bases, and 3 bases lay in between. CDR3 amino acids: CASSESETQYF. The DNA of the CDR3 is TGTGCCAGCAGTGAATCGGAGACCCAGTACTTC.

The chain recombines TRBV19 with TRBJ2-6; 12 nucleotides match TRBD2. CDR1 LNHDA and CDR2 SQIVND come from the germline V gene (reference sequence). V shed 6 bases, J shed 3 bases, and the junction held 9 bases outside the gene matches. The length of the CDR3 is 18 residues. CDR3 coding DNA: TGTGCCAGTAGGACTCCTAGCGGGGGGGGAAATGGGGCCAACGTCCTGACTTTC. It specifies CASRTPSGGGNGANVLTF.

The J gene is TRBJ2-7, the V gene TRBV27, with D possibly TRBD1 on 6 matching bases. Per germline, CDR1 MNHEY and CDR2 SMNVEV (reference sequence). Trimming pared 6 bases from V and 6 bases from J, leaving 15 bases between. This CDR3 is 13 amino acids long. CDR3 protein: CASSYRARGEQYF. In DNA form, the CDR3 reads TGTGCCAGCAGCTACAGGGCCCGGGGCGAGCAGTACTTC.

The V and J genes are TRBV27 and TRBJ1-5, with D possibly being TRBD1 (5 bases). Trimming removed 5 bases from V and 8 bases from J, with 16 bases in between. Germline V gene lookup returns CDR1 MNHEY and CDR2 SMNVEV (reference sequence). The CDR3 is 14 residues long. In nucleotides, the CDR3 is TGTGCCAGCAGTCACAGGTCGGGGGGTGAGCCCCAGCATTTT. The encoded protein is CASSHRSGGEPQHF.

The V call is TRBV9, the J call TRBJ2-1; 10 bases line up with TRBD2. Germline assignment: CDR1 SGDLS and CDR2 YYNGEE. This CDR3 spans 15 amino acids. The V segment lost 0 bases and the J segment 6 bases; nucleotides outside the gene matches: 3. CDR3 in amino acids: CASSVEASGSNEQFF. The DNA of the CDR3 is TGTGCCAGCAGCGTAGAGGCTAGCGGGAGCAATGAGCAGTTCTTC.

The V and J genes are TRBV7-6 and TRBJ2-1; 10 positions agree with TRBD2. This CDR3 region has 19 residues. Trimming cost V 1 base and J 1 base; bases outside gene matches: 10. Germline V gives CDR1 SGHVS, CDR2 FNYEAQ. In DNA, the CDR3 is TGTGCCAGCAGCTTAGGGGTCCTAGCGGGAGACAGTTCCTACAATGAGCAGTTCTTC. Translated, it gives CASSLGVLAGDSSYNEQFF.

The rearrangement links TRBV9 to TRBJ2-1, with 8 bases fitting TRBD2. This CDR3 has 17 residues. V shed 4 bases, J shed 5 bases, and the junction held 14 bases outside the gene matches. The germline gives CDR1 SGDLS, CDR2 YYNGEE. The CDR3 reads CASSPPVAGGKNNEQFF. The CDR3, as DNA: TGTGCCAGCAGCCCCCCCGTGGCGGGAGGAAAGAACAATGAGCAGTTCTTC.

The genes are TRBV4-1 and TRBJ1-2, with a possible D match to TRBD1 (6 bases). V lost 2 bases and J lost 4, with 11 bases in between. CDR3 size: 14 residues. Germline lookup yields CDR1 MGHRA and CDR2 YSYEKL. CDR3 coding DNA: TGCGCCAGCAGCCAAACAGGGTTTCCCTATGGCTACACCTTC. Amino acids: CASSQTGFPYGYTF.

The chain combines TRBV6-5 with TRBJ2-5; D perhaps matches TRBD1 (5 bases). This CDR3 is 14 amino acids long. Germline assignment: CDR1 MNHEY and CDR2 SVGAGI. V was pared by 4 bases and J by 0 bases, with 9 bases between. In DNA, the CDR3 is TGTGCCAGCAGTTTCCCAGGGCACCAAGAGACCCAGTACTTC. It encodes CASSFPGHQETQYF.

For the CDR3, the DNA is TGTGCCAGCCAGACTAGCGGAGCAGATACGCAGTATTTT. Its translation: CASQTSGADTQYF. The chain employs TRBV9 and TRBJ2-3; 9 bases are a match to TRBD2. The CDR3 has 13 residues. The V gene end was trimmed by 7 bases and the J gene end by 4 bases; junction bases not matched to a gene: 4. Germline V gives CDR1 SGDLS, CDR2 YYNGEE.

The chain employs TRBV5-3 and TRBJ1-1; tentatively, D is TRBD1 (5 bases). TRBV5-3 is an ORF; its function is uncertain. V was clipped by 9 bases and J by 4 bases, with 19 bases between them. This CDR3 is built from 14 residues. The CDR3: CANGTGGVCTEAFF. Here the CDR3 DNA reads TGTGCCAATGGGACGGGGGGAGTTTGCACTGAAGCTTTCTTT.

This rearrangement joins TRBV6-5 to TRBJ1-6; D gene unclear. This CDR3 region has 15 residues. Trimming stripped 7 bases from V and 7 bases from J, with 17 bases between. Germline loops: CDR1 MNHEY, CDR2 SVGAGI. CDR3 region: CASTLVGSPNSPLHF. For the CDR3, the DNA is TGTGCCAGCACCCTAGTAGGCAGCCCGAATTCACCCCTCCACTTT.

V usage is TRBV7-9 and J usage is TRBJ1-4; 8 positions match TRBD1. Germline CDR1 and CDR2: SEHNR and FQNEAQ (reference sequence). V lost 6 bases to trimming and J lost 7 bases; unmatched junction nucleotides: 13. This CDR3 is built from 16 residues. CDR3 nucleotides: TGTGCCAGCAGTCTAGACGGACAGGGATTGTTTGAAAAACTGTTTTTT. Amino acid sequence: CASSLDGQGLFEKLFF.

This clone was counted once. The V call is TRBV27, the J call TRBJ2-6, with 7 bases that match TRBD1. V gave up 6 bases and J gave up 4 bases; unmatched junction bases: 15. The germline CDR1 and CDR2 sequences are MNHEY and SMNVEV (reference sequence). CDR3 length: 18 amino acids. The CDR3 loop reads CASRALDRAEWGANVLTF. For the CDR3, the DNA is TGTGCCAGCAGGGCTCTCGACAGGGCGGAGTGGGGGGCCAACGTCCTGACTTTC.

The V call is TRBV29-1, the J call TRBJ2-1, with 7 nucleotides matching TRBD2. The CDR3 is 15 residues long. V dropped 0 bases and J dropped 5; count of bases not matched to a gene: 7. Germline V gene data show CDR1 as SQVTM and CDR2 as ANQGSEA. The CDR3 coding sequence is TGCAGCGTTGAAGATTCCACTAGCGAGGACAATGAGCAGTTCTTC. This sequence encodes CSVEDSTSEDNEQFF.

The chain combines TRBV4-3 with TRBJ2-2; the D is unclear. There are 15 residues in the CDR3. Looked up from germline, CDR1 is LGHNA and CDR2 is YSLEER. V lost 2 bases and J 4 bases, leaving 11 bases between the germline ends. The CDR3 nucleotides are TGCGCCAGCAGCCAATTTGGATCGGGCACCGGGGAGCTGTTTTTT. Its protein product is CASSQFGSGTGELFF.

The chain uses TRBV30 and TRBJ2-3; 9 bases are shared with TRBD2. This CDR3 has 13 amino acids. Germline trimming cut 5 bases from V and 1 base from J; bases unmatched to any gene: 1. Germline V CDR1 and CDR2: GTSNPN, SVGIG (reference sequence). CDR3 bases: TGTGCCTGGTCTAGCGGGGGCACAGATACGCAGTATTTT. Residues: CAWSSGGTDTQYF. Combining the CDR3 with reference TRBV30 and TRBJ2-3 gives the whole variable domain SQTIHQWPATLVQPVGSPLSLECTVEGTSNPNLYWYRQAAGRGLQLLFYSVGIGQISSEVPQNLSASRPQDRQFILSSKKLLLSDSGFYLCAWSSGGTDTQYFGPGTRLTVL.

The chain recombines TRBV4-1 with TRBJ1-1; D is unclear. The CDR3 has 16 amino acids. The V and J ends lost 4 bases and 0 bases respectively, with 15 bases between them. CDR1 and CDR2 (germline): MGHRA, YSYEKL. CDR3 protein: CASSLHPTNMNTEAFF. Here the CDR3 DNA reads TGCGCCAGCAGCCTTCACCCCACAAACATGAACACTGAAGCTTTCTTT.

Regarding this clone: A junction end diverges from the germline sequence, so it may reflect a read error. The CDR3 DNA reads TGTGCCAGCTCACCGGGGAGCGGAACTTACGAGCAGTGCTTC. Protein sequence: CASSPGSGTYEQCF. The V gene is TRBV18, the J gene TRBJ2-7; tentatively, D is TRBD2 (5 bases). Germline loops: CDR1 KGHSH, CDR2 LQKENI. CDR3 length: 14 residues.

The genes are TRBV5-4 and TRBJ2-1; 9 bases match TRBD1. Trimming removed 4 bases from V and 0 bases from J; junction bases left unmatched: 11. This CDR3 is 18 amino acids long. CDR1 SGHNT and CDR2 YYREEE come from the germline V gene (reference sequence). CDR3: CASSNIRTGDSSYNEQFF. The CDR3 bases are TGTGCCAGCAGCAATATACGGACAGGGGACTCCTCCTACAATGAGCAGTTCTTC. The full variable domain, completed using reference TRBV5-4 and TRBJ2-1, is ETGVTQSPTHLIKTRGQQVTLRCSSQSGHNTVSWYQQALGQGPQFIFQYYREEENGRGNFPPRFSGLQFPNYSSELNVNALELDDSALYLCASSNIRTGDSSYNEQFFGPGTRLTVL.

This clone came up once. The chain is built from TRBV11-1 and TRBJ2-7, with 10 bases identical to TRBD1. Germline CDR1 and CDR2: SGHAT and FQDESV (reference sequence). Losses at the gene ends were 2 bases for V and 6 bases for J; bases not matched to a gene: 10. This CDR3 spans 16 amino acids. CDR3 sequence (DNA): TGTGCCAGCAGCTTACTTATCGGGACAGGGGTTTCCGAGCAGTACTTC. It encodes CASSLLIGTGVSEQYF.

V usage is TRBV6-6 and J usage is TRBJ2-3, with 7 bases lining up with TRBD2. V shed 11 bases, J shed 1 base, and the junction held 9 bases outside the gene matches. Germline CDR1 MNHNY, CDR2 SVGAGI (reference sequence). The CDR3 is 14 residues long. CDR3 residues: CAGKGGLGTDTQYF. CDR3 in DNA: TGTGCCGGAAAGGGAGGGCTGGGCACAGATACGCAGTATTTT.

This clone has a single count. CDR3 loop: CASSRDSPYEQYF. The CDR3 nucleotides read TGCGCCAGCAGTCGGGACAGTCCCTACGAGCAGTACTTC. The chain has TRBV5-1 and TRBJ2-5; 7 bases fit TRBD1. The tail of the sequence fits TRBJ2-7 better, so the J call may be wrong. Looked up from germline, CDR1 is SGHRS and CDR2 is YFSETQ. The CDR3 covers 13 residues.

V usage is TRBV29-1 and J usage is TRBJ1-2, with TRBD1 as a possible D gene (5 bases). Germline V gene data show CDR1 as SQVTM and CDR2 as ANQGSEA. This CDR3 comprises 13 residues. V was cut by 6 bases and J by 3 bases, with 14 bases left in between. The CDR3 is CSVRVQDYYGYTF. Here the CDR3 DNA reads TGCAGCGTCCGAGTACAGGATTACTATGGCTACACCTTC. Together with reference TRBV29-1 and TRBJ1-2, the CDR3 gives the full variable domain: SAVISQKPSRDICQRGTSLTIQCQVDSQVTMMFWYRQQPGQSLTLIATANQGSEATYESGFVIDKFPISRPNLTFSTLTVSNMSPEDSSIYLCSVRVQDYYGYTFGSGTRLTVV.